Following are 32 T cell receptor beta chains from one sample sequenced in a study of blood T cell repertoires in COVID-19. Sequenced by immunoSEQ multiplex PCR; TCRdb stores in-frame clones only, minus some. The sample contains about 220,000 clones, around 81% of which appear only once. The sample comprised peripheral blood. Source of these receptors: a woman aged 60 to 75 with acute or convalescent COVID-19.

CDR3 amino acids: CASRSLGAGEGYTF. The CDR3 DNA reads as TGCGCCAGCCGCTCCCTAGGGGCAGGGGAAGGCTACACCTTC. V usage is TRBV10-2 and J usage is TRBJ1-2; maybe TRBD1 (6 bases). V was cut by 8 bases and J by 8 bases, with 21 bases left in between. Germline values: CDR1 WSHSY, CDR2 SAAADI. The CDR3 contains 14 residues.

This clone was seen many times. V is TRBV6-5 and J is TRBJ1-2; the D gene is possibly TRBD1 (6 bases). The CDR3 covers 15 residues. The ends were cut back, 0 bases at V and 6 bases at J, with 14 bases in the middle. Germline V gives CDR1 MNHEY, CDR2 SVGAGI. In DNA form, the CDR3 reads TGTGCCAGCAGTTACTCCTCAACAGGGCGGAATGGCTACACCTTC. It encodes CASSYSSTGRNGYTF.

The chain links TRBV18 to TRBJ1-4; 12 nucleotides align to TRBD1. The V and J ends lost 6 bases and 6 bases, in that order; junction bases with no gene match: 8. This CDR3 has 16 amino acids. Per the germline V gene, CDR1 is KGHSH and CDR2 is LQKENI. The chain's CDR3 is CASSPGQGAFYEKLFF. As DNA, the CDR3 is TGTGCCAGCTCGCCGGGACAGGGGGCGTTCTATGAAAAACTGTTTTTT.

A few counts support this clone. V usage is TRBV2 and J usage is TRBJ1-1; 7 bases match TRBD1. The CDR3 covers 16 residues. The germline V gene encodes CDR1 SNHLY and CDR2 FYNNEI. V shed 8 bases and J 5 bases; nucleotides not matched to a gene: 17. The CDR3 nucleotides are TGTGCCAGCTCCCGCTTGACAGGGCGAAGGTTTACTGAAGCTTTCTTT. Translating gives CASSRLTGRRFTEAFF.

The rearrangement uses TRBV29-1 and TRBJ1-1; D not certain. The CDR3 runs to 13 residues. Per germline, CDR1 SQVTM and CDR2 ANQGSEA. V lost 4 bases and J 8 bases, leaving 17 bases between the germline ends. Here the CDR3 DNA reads TGCAGCGTTGTTTGGCGGGAAGGAACCGAAGCTTTCTTT. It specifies CSVVWREGTEAFF.

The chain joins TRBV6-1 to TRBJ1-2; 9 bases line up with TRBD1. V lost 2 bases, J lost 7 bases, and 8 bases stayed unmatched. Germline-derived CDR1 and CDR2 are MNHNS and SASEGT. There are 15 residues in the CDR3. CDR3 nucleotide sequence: TGTGCCAGCAGTGAATATTTCACAGGGGGCGTTGGCTACACCTTC. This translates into CASSEYFTGGVGYTF.

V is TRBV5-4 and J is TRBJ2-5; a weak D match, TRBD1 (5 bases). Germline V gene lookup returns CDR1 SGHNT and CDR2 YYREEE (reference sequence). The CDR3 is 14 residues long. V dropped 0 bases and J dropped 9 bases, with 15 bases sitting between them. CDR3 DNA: TGTGCCAGCAGCTTGGAGACAGACGTCCTTGCCCAGTACTTC. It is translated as CASSLETDVLAQYF.

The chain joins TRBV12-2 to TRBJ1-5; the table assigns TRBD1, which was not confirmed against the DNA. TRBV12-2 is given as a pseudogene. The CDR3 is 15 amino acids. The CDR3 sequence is CASRFQGTSNQPQHF. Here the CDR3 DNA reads TGTGCAAGTCGCTTTCAGGGGACTAGCAATCAGCCCCAGCATTTT.

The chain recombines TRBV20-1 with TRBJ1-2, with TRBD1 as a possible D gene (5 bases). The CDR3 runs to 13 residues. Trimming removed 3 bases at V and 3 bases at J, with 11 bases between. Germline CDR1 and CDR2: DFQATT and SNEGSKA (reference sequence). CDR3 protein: CSASISGYYGYTF. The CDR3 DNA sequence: TGCAGTGCTAGTATTTCAGGGTACTATGGCTACACCTTC.

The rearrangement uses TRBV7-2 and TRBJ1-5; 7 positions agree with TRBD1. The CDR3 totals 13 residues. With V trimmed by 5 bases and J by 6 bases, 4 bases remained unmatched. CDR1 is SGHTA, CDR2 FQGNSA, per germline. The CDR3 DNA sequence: TGTGCCAGCAGCAACAGGGGAGGTCAGCCCCAGCATTTT. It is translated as CASSNRGGQPQHF.

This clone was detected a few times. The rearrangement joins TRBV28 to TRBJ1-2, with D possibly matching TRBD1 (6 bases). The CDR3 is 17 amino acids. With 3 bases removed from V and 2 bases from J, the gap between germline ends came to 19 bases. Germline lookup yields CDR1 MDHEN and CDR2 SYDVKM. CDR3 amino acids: CASSFSSTDSLNYGYTF. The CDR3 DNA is TGTGCCAGCAGTTTTTCCTCGACGGACAGCCTAAACTATGGCTACACCTTC.

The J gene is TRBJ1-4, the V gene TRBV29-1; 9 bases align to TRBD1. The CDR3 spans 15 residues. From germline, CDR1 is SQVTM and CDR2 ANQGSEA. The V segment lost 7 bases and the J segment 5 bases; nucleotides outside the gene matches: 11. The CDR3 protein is CSAGTGLVGNEKLFF. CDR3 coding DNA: TGCAGCGCCGGGACAGGGCTGGTCGGGAATGAAAAACTGTTTTTT. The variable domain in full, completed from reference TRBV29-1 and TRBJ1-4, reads SAVISQKPSRDICQRGTSLTIQCQVDSQVTMMFWYRQQPGQSLTLIATANQGSEATYESGFVIDKFPISRPNLTFSTLTVSNMSPEDSSIYLCSAGTGLVGNEKLFFGSGTQLSVL.

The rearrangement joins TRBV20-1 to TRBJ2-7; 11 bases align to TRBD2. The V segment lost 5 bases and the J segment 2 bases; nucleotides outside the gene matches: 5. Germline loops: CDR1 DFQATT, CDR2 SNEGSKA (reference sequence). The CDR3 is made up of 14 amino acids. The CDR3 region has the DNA TGCAGTGCTGGTGGGACTAGCGGCGCCTACGAGCAGTACTTC. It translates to CSAGGTSGAYEQYF.

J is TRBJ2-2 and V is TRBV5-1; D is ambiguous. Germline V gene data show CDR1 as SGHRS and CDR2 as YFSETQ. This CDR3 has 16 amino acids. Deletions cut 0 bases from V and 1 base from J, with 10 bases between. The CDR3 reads CASSLAIVGNTGELFF. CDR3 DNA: TGCGCCAGCAGCTTGGCAATAGTTGGGAACACCGGGGAGCTGTTTTTT.

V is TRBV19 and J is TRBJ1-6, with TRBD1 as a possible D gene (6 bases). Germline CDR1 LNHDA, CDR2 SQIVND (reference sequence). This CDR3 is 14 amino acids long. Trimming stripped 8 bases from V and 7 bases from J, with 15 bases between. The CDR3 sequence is CASSGTTINSPLHF. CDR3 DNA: TGTGCCAGTTCCGGGACAACCATAAATTCACCCCTCCACTTT.

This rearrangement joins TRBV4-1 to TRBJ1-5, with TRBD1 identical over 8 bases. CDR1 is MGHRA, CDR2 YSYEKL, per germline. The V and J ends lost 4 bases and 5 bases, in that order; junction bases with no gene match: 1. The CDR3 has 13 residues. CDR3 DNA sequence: TGCGCCAGCAGCCTACAGGGGGATCAGCCCCAGCATTTT. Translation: CASSLQGDQPQHF.

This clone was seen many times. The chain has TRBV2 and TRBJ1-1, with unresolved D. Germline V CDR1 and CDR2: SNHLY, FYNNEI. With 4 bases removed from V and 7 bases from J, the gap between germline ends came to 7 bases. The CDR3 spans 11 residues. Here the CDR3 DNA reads TGTGCCAGCAGTGCATCAGGTGAAGCTTTCTTT. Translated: CASSASGEAFF. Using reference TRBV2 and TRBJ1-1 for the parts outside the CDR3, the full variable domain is EPEVTQTPSHQVTQMGQEVILRCVPISNHLYFYWYRQILGQKVEFLVSFYNNEISEKSEIFDDQFSVERPDGSNFTLKIRSTKLEDSAMYFCASSASGEAFFGQGTRLTVV.

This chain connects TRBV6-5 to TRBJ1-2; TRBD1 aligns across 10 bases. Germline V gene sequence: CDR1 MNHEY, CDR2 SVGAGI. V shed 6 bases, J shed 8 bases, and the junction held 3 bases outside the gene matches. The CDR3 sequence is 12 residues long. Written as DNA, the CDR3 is TGTGCCAGCAGCGGGACAGGGGTGGGCTACACCTTC. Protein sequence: CASSGTGVGYTF.

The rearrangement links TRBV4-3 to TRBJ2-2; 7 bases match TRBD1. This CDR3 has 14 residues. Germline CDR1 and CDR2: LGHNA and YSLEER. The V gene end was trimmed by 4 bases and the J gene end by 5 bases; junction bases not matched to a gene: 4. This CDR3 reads CASSLRDSTGELFF. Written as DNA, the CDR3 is TGCGCCAGCAGCCTCCGGGACAGTACCGGGGAGCTGTTTTTT.

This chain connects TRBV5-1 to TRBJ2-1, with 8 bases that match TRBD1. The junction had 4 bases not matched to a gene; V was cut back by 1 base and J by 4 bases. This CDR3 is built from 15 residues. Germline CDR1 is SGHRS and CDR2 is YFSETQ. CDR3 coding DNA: TGCGCCAGCAGCTTGCAGGGGGCCGAATACAATGAGCAGTTCTTC. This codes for CASSLQGAEYNEQFF.

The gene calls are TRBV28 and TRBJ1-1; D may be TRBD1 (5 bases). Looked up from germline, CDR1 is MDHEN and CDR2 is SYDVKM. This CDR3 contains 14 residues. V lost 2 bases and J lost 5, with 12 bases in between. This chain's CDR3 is CASSLGGQGTEAFF. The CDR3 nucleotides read TGTGCCAGCAGTTTAGGTGGGCAGGGAACTGAAGCTTTCTTT.

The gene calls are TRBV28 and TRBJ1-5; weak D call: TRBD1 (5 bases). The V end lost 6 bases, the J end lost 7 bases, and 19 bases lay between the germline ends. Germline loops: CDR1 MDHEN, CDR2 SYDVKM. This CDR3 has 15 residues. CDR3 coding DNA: TGTGCCAGCAGACCCGGGCTGGGGCGCCGGCAGCCCCAGCATTTT. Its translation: CASRPGLGRRQPQHF.

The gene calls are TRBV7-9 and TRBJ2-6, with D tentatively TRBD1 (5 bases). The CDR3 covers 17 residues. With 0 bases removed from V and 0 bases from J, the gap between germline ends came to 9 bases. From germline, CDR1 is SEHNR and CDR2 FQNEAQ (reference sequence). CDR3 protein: CASSLAGHFSGANVLTF. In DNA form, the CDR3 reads TGTGCCAGCAGCTTAGCAGGACACTTCTCTGGGGCCAACGTCCTGACTTTC.

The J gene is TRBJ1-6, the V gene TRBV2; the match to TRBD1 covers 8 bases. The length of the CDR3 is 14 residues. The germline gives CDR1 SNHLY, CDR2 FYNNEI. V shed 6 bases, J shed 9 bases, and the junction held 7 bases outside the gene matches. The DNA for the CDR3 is TGTGCCAGCAGCCAGGGGGCAGGAATTTCACCCCTCCACTTT. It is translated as CASSQGAGISPLHF.

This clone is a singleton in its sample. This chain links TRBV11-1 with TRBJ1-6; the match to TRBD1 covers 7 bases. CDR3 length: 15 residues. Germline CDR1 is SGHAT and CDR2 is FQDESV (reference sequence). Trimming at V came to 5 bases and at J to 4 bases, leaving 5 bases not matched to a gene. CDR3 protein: CASSPRDSYNSPLHF. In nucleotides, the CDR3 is TGTGCCAGCAGCCCTCGGGACAGTTATAATTCACCCCTCCACTTT.

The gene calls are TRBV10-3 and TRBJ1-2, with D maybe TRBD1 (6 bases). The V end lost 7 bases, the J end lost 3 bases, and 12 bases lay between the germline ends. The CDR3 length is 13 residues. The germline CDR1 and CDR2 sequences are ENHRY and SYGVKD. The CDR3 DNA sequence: TGTGCCATCACAAGAGGGGGAGACTATGGCTACACCTTC. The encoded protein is CAITRGGDYGYTF.

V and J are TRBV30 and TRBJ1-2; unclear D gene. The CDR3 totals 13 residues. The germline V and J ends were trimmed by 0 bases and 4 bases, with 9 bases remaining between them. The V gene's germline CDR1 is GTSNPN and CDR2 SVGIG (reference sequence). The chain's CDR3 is CAWSVLPIYGYTF. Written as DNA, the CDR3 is TGTGCCTGGAGTGTACTTCCGATCTATGGCTACACCTTC.

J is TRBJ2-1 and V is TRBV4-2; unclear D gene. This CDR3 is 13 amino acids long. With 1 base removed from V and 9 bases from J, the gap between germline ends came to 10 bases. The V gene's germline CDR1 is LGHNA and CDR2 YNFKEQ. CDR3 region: CASSQVEAGEQFF. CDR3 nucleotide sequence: TGTGCCAGCAGCCAAGTAGAGGCTGGTGAGCAGTTCTTC.

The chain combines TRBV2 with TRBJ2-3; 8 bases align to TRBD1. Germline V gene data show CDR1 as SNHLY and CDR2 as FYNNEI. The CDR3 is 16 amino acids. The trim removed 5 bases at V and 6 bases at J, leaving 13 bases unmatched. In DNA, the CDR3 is TGTGCCAGCAGTTTCGGGGCAGGGGGCTTTAGGGATACGCAGTATTTT. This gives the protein CASSFGAGGFRDTQYF.

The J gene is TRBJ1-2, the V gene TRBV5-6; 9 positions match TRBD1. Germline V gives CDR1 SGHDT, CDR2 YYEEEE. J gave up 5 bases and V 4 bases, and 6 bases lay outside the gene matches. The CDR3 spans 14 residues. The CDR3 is CASSPTGGPYGYTF. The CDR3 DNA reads TGTGCCAGCAGCCCCACAGGGGGCCCTTATGGCTACACCTTC.

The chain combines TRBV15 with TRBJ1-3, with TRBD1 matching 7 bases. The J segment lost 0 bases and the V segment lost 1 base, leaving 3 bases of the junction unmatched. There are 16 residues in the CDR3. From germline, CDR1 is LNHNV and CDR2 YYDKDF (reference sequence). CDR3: CATSRGQGSSGNTIYF. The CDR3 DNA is TGTGCCACCAGCAGAGGACAGGGATCCTCTGGAAACACCATATATTTT.

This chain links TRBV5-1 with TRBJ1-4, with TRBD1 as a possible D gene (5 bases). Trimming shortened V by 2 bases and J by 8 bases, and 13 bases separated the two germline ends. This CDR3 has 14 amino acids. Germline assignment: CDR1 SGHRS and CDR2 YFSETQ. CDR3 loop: CASSLGVPEEKLFF. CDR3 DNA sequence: TGCGCCAGCAGCTTAGGGGTCCCCGAGGAAAAACTGTTTTTT.